The 8 T cell receptor beta chains reported below all come from one sample, sequenced in a study of shared clonotypes between healthy human individuals. Profiled with immunoSEQ multiplex PCR; TCRdb holds only in-frame clones, not every one. The data show 750,000 to 1,000,000 clones, with about 91% seen just once and about 24% held by the top ten. Terminally differentiated effector memory CD45RA+ cells were excluded by CCR7 positive selection of CD45RO-negative cells. Sequenced sample: naive CD8+ T cells sorted from blood. The origin of the receptors is a man younger than 45 in good health.

The chain employs TRBV6-1 and TRBJ2-7, with 7 bases fitting TRBD2. This CDR3 contains 15 residues. Germline V lookup: CDR1 MNHNS, CDR2 SASEGT. Germline trimming cut 0 bases from V and 3 bases from J; bases unmatched to any gene: 5. CDR3: CASSEAEVAGYEQYF. CDR3 in DNA: TGTGCCAGCAGTGAAGCGGAGGTAGCGGGCTACGAGCAGTACTTC.

This chain uses TRBV2 with TRBJ2-2; TRBD2 matches 14 bases. The V segment lost 6 bases and the J segment 5 bases; nucleotides outside the gene matches: 2. The CDR3 has 15 amino acids. Germline lookup yields CDR1 SNHLY and CDR2 FYNNEI. CDR3 sequence (DNA): TGTGCCAGCAGGGGGACTAGCGGGAGAACCGGGGAGCTGTTTTTT. It yields the protein CASRGTSGRTGELFF.

This sequence joins TRBV29-1 and TRBJ1-1; D call uncertain. The V gene's germline CDR1 is SQVTM and CDR2 ANQGSEA. This CDR3 has 10 amino acids. V was pared by 1 base and J by 8 bases, with 5 bases between. The CDR3 is CSVEVMEAFF. The CDR3 DNA is TGCAGCGTTGAAGTGATGGAAGCTTTCTTT.

The V call is TRBV18, the J call TRBJ2-7; tentative D call: TRBD1 (6 bases). The CDR3 is 14 residues long. The germline V gene has CDR1 KGHSH and CDR2 LQKENI. V was shortened by 5 bases and J by 0 bases, with 11 bases between the two germline ends. The DNA for the CDR3 is TGTGCCAGCTCATTGGCAGGGGACTCCTACGAGCAGTACTTC. Its protein is CASSLAGDSYEQYF.

Here the CDR3 DNA reads TGTGCCAGCAGCGGACAGGGGTACTACGAGCAGTACTTC. Protein sequence: CASSGQGYYEQYF. The chain recombines TRBV28 with TRBJ2-7, with 9 bases fitting TRBD1. The CDR3 extends over 13 amino acids. Germline V gene data show CDR1 as MDHEN and CDR2 as SYDVKM. The V segment lost 6 bases and the J segment 3 bases; nucleotides outside the gene matches: 3.

This rearrangement joins TRBV11-2 to TRBJ1-4; 7 nucleotides match TRBD1. The J segment lost 8 bases and the V segment lost 5 bases, leaving 17 bases of the junction unmatched. CDR3 length: 17 residues. Germline loops: CDR1 SGHAT, CDR2 FQNNGV. The CDR3 reads CASSTTGVRNPREKLFF. The CDR3 DNA follows: TGTGCCAGCAGCACTACAGGGGTCCGAAACCCTAGAGAAAAACTGTTTTTT. The variable domain in full, with the rest retrieved from reference TRBV11-2 and TRBJ1-4, is EAGVAQSPRYKIIEKRQSVAFWCNPISGHATLYWYQQILGQGPKLLIQFQNNGVVDDSQLPKDRFSAERLKGVDSTLKIQPAKLEDSAVYLCASSTTGVRNPREKLFFGSGTQLSVL.

CDR3 sequence (DNA): TGTGCCAGCAGCTTGGCAGGGGTCGGGAATCAGCCCCAGCATTTT. This sequence encodes CASSLAGVGNQPQHF. V and J are TRBV5-5 and TRBJ1-5; TRBD1 might be the D (6 bases). V lost 0 bases, J lost 4 bases, and 11 bases lay in between. The CDR3 has 15 amino acids. Germline lookup yields CDR1 SGHKS and CDR2 YYEKEE (reference sequence).

The rearrangement joins TRBV6-5 to TRBJ2-3; 8 nucleotides agree with TRBD1. V was clipped by 6 bases and J by 3 bases; unmatched bases: 8. The CDR3 is 15 amino acids. Germline-derived CDR1 and CDR2 are MNHEY and SVGAGI. The chain's CDR3 is CASSPRQGATDTQYF. CDR3 DNA sequence: TGTGCCAGCAGCCCCCGGCAGGGGGCTACAGATACGCAGTATTTT.